The clone carrying this T cell receptor (beta chain) was observed at least ten times. Deletions cut 0 bases from V and 4 bases from J, with 9 bases between. CDR1 and CDR2 (germline): SGHRS, YFSETQ. The CDR3 has 14 amino acids. The sample comes from a study of T-cell reconstitution after alpha-beta-depleted transplantation in children. The library targeted TCRbeta and was prepared with unique molecular identifiers. TCRdb re-called the PCR reads through MiXCR, storing one row per CDR3 protein. The sample records some 600,000 distinct CDR3 sequences, about 15% being singletons. This chain uses TRBV5-1 with TRBJ2-3; D is undetermined. The TCR comes from a human donor who donated a stem cell graft to a child with acute myeloid leukemia. The starting material was PBMCs from the stem cell graft donor, obtained from the stem cell graft. This chain's CDR3 is CASSLALPSDTQYF. Written as DNA, the CDR3 is TGCGCCAGCAGCTTGGCCCTCCCGTCAGATACGCAGTATTTT. Looking up the rest from reference TRBV5-1 and TRBJ2-3 gives the full variable domain: KAGVTQTPRYLIKTRGQQVTLSCSPISGHRSVSWYQQTPGQGLQFLFEYFSETQRNKGNFPGRFSGRQFSNSRSEMNVSTLELGDSALYLCASSLALPSDTQYFGPGTRLTVL.